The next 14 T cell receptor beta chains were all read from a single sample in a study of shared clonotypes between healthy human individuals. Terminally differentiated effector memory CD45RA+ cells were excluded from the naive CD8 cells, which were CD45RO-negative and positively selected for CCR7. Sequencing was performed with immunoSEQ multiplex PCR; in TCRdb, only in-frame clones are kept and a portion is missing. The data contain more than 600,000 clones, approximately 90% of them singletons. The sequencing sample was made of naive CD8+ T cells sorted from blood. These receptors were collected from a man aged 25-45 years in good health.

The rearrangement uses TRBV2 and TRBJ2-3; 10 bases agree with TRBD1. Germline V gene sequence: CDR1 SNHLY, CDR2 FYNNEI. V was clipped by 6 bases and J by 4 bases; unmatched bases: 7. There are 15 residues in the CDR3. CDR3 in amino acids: CASSIGTGDPDTQYF. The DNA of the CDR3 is TGTGCCAGCAGCATCGGGACAGGGGACCCAGATACGCAGTATTTT.

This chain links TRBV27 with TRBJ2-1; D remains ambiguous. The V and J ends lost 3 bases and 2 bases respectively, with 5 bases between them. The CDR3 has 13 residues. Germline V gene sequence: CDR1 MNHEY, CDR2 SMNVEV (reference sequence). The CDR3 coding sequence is TGTGCCAGCAGTTTTTCACCCTACAATGAGCAGTTCTTC. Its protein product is CASSFSPYNEQFF.

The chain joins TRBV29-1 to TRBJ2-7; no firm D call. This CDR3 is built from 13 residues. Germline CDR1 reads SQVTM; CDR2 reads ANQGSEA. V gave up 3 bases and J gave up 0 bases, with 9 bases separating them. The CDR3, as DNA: TGCAGCGTTGACGCAGACGACTCCTACGAGCAGTACTTC. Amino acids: CSVDADDSYEQYF.

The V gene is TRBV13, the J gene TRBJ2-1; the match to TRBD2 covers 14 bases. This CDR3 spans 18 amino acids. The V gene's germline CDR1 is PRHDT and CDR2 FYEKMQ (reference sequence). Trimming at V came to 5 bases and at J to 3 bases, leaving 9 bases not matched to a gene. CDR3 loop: CASSLGLAGGVVYNEQFF. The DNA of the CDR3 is TGTGCCAGCAGCCTCGGACTAGCGGGAGGTGTGGTCTACAATGAGCAGTTCTTC.

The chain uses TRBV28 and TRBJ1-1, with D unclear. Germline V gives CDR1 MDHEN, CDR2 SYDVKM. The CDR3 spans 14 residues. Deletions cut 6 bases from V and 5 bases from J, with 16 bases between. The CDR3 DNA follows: TGTGCCAGCAGGAACAGAGGTCCGGGGACTGAAGCTTTCTTT. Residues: CASRNRGPGTEAFF.

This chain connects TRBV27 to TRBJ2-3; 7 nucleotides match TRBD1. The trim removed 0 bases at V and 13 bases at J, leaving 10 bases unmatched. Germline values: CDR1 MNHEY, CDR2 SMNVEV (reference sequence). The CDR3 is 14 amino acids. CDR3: CASSLSALTGVEYF. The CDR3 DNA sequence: TGTGCCAGCAGTTTATCGGCCCTAACAGGGGTTGAGTATTTT.

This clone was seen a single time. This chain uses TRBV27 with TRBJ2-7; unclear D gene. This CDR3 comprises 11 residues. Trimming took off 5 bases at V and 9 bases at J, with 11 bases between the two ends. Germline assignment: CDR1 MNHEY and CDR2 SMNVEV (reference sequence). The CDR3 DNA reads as TGTGCCAGCAGTAACGGACCAAGGCAGTACTTC. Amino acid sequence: CASSNGPRQYF.

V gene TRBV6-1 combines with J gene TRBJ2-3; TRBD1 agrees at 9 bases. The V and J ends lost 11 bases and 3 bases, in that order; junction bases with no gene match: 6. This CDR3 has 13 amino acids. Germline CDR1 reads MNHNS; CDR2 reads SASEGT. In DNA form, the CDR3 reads TGTGCCGTACAGGGGGCGAGTACAGATACGCAGTATTTT. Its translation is CAVQGASTDTQYF.

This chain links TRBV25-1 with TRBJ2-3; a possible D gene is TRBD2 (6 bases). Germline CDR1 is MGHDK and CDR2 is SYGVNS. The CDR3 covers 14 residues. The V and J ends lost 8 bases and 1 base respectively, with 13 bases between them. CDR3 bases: TGTGCCAGCTCGAAGGAGGGAGGCACAGATACGCAGTATTTT. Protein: CASSKEGGTDTQYF.

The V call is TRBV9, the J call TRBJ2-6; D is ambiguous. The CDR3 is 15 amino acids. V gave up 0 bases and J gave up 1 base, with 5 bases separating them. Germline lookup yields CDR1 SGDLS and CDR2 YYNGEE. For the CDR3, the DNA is TGTGCCAGCAGCGTAGGAGTATCTGGGGCCAACGTCCTGACTTTC. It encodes CASSVGVSGANVLTF.

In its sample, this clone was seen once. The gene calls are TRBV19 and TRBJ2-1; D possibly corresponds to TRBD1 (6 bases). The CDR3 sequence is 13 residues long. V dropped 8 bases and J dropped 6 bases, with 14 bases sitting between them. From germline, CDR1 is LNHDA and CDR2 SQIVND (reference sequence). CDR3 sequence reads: CASATGLRNEQFF. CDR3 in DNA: TGTGCCAGTGCCACAGGGCTTCGCAATGAGCAGTTCTTC.

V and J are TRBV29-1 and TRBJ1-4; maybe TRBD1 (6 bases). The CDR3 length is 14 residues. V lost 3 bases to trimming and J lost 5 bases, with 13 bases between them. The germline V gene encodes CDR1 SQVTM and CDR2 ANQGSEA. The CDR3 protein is CSVESWTDNEKLFF. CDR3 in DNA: TGCAGCGTTGAGTCGTGGACAGACAATGAAAAACTGTTTTTT.

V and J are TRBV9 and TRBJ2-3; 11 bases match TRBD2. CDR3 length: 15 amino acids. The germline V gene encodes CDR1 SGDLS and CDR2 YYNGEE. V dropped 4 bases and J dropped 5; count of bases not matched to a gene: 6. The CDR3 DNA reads TGTGCCAGCAGCTATCTAGCGGGAGGTATAGATACGCAGTATTTT. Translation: CASSYLAGGIDTQYF.

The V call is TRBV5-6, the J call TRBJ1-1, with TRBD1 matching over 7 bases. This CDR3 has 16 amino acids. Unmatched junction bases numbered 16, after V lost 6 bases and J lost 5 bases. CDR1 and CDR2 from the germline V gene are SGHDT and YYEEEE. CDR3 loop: CASIEDRMGRSTEAFF. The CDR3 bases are TGTGCCAGCATCGAGGACAGGATGGGTCGAAGTACTGAAGCTTTCTTT.